The entry below describes one T cell receptor (beta chain). Libraries were prepared by immunoSEQ multiplex PCR; TCRdb keeps only in-frame clonotypes and omits some of them. The data hold about 56,000 clones, with 90% to 95% observed a single time. This entry belongs to a study of technical replicates of blood from a few donors. Germline V CDR1 and CDR2: SGHVS, FQNEAQ. Trimming removed 5 bases at V and 0 bases at J, with 8 bases between. The length of the CDR3 is 14 residues. Sequenced input: PBMCs. The chain links TRBV7-8 to TRBJ1-3, with D unresolved. The source of this sequence is a human donor in good health. Some clones in this sample may be carry-over from other donors' samples. CDR3 residues: CASSPRGSGNTIYF. CDR3 nucleotide sequence: TGTGCCAGCAGCCCCCGCGGCTCTGGAAACACCATATATTTT.